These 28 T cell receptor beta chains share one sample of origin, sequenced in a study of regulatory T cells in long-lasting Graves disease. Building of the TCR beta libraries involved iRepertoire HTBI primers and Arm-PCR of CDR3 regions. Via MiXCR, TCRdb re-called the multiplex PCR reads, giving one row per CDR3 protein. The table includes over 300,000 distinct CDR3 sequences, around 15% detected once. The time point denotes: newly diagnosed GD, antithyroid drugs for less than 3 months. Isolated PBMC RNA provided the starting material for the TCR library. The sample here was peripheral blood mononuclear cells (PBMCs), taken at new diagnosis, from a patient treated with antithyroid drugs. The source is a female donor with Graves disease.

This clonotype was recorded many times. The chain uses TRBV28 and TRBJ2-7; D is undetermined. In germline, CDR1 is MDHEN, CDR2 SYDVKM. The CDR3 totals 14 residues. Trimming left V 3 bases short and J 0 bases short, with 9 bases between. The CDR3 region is CASSFYSTSYEQYF. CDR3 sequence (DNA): TGTGCCAGCAGTTTTTATAGTACCTCCTACGAGCAGTACTTC.

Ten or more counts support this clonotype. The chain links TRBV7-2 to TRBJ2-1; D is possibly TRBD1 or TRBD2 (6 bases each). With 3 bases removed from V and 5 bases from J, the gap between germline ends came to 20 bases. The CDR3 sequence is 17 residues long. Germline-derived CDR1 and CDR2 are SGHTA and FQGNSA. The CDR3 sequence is CASSFFSRGLVHNEQFF. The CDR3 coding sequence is TGTGCCAGCAGCTTTTTCAGCCGGGGGCTAGTCCACAATGAGCAGTTCTTC.

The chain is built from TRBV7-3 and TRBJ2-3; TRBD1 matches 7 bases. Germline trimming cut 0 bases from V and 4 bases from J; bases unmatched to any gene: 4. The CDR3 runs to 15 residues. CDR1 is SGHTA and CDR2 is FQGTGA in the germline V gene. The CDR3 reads CASSLTGGRPDTQYF. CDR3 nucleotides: TGTGCCAGCAGCTTAACAGGGGGCCGGCCAGATACGCAGTATTTT. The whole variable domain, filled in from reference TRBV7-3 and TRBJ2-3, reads GAGVSQTPSNKVTEKGKYVELRCDPISGHTALYWYRQSLGQGPEFLIYFQGTGAADDSGLPNDRFFAVRPEGSVSTLKIQRTERGDSAVYLCASSLTGGRPDTQYFGPGTRLTVL.

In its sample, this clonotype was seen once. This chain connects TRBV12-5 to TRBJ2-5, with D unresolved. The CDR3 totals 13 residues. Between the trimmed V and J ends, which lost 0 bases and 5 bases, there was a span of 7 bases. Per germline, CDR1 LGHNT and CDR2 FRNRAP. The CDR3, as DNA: TGTGCTAGTGGTTTGGTCCCTCTGGAGACCCAGTACTTC. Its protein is CASGLVPLETQYF.

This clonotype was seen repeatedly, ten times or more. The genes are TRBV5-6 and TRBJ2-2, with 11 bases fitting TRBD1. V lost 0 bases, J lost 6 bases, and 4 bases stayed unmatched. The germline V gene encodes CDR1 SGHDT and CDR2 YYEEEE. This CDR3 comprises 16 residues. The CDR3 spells CASSLEVGQGAGELFF. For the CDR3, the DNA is TGTGCCAGCAGCTTGGAAGTGGGACAGGGGGCCGGGGAGCTGTTTTTT.

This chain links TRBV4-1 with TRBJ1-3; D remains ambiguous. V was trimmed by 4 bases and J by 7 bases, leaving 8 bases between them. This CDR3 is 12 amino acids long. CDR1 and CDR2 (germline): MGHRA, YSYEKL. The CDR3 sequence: CASSPPTNTIYF. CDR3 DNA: TGCGCCAGCAGCCCACCTACGAACACCATATATTTT.

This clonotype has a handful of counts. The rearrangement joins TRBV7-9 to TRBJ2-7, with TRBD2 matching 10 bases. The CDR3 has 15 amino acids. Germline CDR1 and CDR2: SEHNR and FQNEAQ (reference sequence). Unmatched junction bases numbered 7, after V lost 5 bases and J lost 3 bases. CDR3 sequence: CASSREAGGIYEQYF. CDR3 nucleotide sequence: TGTGCCAGCAGCCGAGAAGCGGGAGGGATCTACGAGCAGTACTTC.

CDR3 sequence: CASSSDRGRKTQYF. CDR3 bases: TGTGCCAGCAGTTCGGACAGGGGGCGAAAGACCCAGTACTTC. The chain links TRBV28 to TRBJ2-5, with 11 nucleotides matching TRBD1. Losses at the gene ends were 4 bases for V and 6 bases for J; bases not matched to a gene: 4. This CDR3 region has 14 residues. Germline CDR1 is MDHEN and CDR2 is SYDVKM.

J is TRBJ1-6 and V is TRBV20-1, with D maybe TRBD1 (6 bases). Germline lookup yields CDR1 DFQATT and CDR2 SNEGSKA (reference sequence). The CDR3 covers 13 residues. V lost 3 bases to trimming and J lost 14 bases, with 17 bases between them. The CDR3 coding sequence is TGCAGTGCTAGGGATCGACAGGTCGGCACCCTCCACTTT. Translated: CSARDRQVGTLHF.

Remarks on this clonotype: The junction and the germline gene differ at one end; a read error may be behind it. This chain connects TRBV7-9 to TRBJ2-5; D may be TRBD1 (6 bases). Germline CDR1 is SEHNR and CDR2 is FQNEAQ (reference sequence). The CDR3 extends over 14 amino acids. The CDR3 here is CAGSSDRVTETRYF. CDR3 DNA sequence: TGTGCCGGCAGCTCGGACAGAGTGACAGAGACCCGGTACTTC. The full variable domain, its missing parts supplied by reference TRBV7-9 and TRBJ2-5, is DTGVSQNPRHKITKRGQNVTFRCDPISEHNRLYWYRQTLGQGPEFLTYFQNEAQLEKSRLLSDRFSAERPKGSFSTLEIQRTEQGDSAMYLCAGSSDRVTETRYFGPGTRLLVL.

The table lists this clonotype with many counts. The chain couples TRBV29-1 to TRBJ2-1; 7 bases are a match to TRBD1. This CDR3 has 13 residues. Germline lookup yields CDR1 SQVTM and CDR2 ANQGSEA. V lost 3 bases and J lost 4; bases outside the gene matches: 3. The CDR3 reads CSVDRGLYNEQFF. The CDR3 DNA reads TGCAGCGTTGACAGGGGGTTATACAATGAGCAGTTCTTC.

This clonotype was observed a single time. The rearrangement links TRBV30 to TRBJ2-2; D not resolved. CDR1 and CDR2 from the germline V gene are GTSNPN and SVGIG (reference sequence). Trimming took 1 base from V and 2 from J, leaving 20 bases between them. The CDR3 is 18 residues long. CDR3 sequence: CAWSGPWGTSVNTGELFF. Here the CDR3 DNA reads TGTGCCTGGAGTGGCCCCTGGGGTACCTCGGTTAACACCGGGGAGCTGTTTTTT.

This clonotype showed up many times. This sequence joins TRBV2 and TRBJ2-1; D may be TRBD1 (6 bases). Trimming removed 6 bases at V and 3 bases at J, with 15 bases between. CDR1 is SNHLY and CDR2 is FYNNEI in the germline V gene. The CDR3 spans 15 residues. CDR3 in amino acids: CASRPVGAGYNEQFF. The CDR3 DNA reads TGTGCCAGCAGGCCAGTGGGGGCTGGCTACAATGAGCAGTTCTTC.

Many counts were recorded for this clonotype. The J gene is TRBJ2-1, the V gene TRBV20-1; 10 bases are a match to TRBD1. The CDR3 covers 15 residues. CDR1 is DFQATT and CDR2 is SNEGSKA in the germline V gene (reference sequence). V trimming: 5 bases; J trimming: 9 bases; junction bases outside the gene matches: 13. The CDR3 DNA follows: TGCAGTGCTCCGGCGGGGGACAGGGGTATCGGTGAGCAGTTCTTC. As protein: CSAPAGDRGIGEQFF.

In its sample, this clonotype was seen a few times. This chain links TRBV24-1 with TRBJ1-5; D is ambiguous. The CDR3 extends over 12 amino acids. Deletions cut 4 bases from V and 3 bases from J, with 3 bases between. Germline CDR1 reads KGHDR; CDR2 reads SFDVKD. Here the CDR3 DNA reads TGTGCCACCAGTGAAGACAATCAGCCCCAGCATTTT. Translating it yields CATSEDNQPQHF.

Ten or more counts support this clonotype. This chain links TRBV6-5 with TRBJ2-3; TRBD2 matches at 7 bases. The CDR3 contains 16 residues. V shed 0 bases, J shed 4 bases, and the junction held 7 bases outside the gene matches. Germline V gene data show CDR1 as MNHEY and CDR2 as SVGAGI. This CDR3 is CASSYSLAGVADTQYF. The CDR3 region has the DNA TGTGCCAGCAGTTACTCTCTCGCGGGAGTAGCAGATACGCAGTATTTT.

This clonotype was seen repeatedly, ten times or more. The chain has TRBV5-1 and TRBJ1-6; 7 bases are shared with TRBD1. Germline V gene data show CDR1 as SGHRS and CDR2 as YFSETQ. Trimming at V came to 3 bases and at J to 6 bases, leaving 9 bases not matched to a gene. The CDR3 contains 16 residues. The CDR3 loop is CASSSGPGQSNSPLHF. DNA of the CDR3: TGCGCCAGCAGCTCGGGACCGGGACAGTCTAATTCACCCCTCCACTTT.

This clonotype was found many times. CDR3 coding DNA: TGTGCCAGCAGTTTACTTCCGGGGCAGGGAAACACCATATATTTT. Translation gives CASSLLPGQGNTIYF. The rearrangement uses TRBV27 and TRBJ1-3, with D possibly matching TRBD1 (5 bases). In germline, CDR1 is MNHEY, CDR2 SMNVEV (reference sequence). V was clipped by 2 bases and J by 4 bases, with 12 bases between them. This CDR3 has 15 amino acids.

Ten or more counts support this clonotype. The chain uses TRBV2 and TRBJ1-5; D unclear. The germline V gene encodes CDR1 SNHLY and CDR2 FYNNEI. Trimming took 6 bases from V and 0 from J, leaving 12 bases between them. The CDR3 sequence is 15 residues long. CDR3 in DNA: TGTGCCAGCAGCGACCGGGTCCCTAGCAATCAGCCCCAGCATTTT. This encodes CASSDRVPSNQPQHF.

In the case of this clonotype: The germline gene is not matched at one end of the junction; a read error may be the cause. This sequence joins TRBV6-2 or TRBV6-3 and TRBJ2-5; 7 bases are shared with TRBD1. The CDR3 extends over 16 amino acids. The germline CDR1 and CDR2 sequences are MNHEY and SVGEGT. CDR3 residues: CASGYGDPGQQETQYF. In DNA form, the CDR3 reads TGTGCCAGCGGTTACGGGGATCCGGGACAGCAAGAGACCCAGTACTTC.

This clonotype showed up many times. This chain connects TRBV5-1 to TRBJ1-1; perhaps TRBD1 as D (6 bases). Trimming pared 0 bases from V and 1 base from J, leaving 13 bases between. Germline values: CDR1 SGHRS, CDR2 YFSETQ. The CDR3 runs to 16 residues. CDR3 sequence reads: CASSLGWTARNTEAFF. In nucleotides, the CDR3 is TGCGCCAGCAGCTTGGGTTGGACAGCCCGGAACACTGAAGCTTTCTTT.

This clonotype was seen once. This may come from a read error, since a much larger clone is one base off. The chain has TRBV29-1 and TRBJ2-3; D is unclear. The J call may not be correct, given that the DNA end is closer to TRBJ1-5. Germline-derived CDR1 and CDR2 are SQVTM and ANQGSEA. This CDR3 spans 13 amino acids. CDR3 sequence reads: CSVGHLLTDTQHF. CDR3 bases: TGCAGCGTTGGACACCTACTCACAGATACGCAGCATTTT.

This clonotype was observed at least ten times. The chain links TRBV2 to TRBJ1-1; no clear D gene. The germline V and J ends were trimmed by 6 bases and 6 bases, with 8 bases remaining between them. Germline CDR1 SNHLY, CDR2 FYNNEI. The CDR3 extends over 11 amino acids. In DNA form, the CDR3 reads TGTGCCAGCAGGGTGCGGGCTGAAGCTTTCTTT. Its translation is CASRVRAEAFF.

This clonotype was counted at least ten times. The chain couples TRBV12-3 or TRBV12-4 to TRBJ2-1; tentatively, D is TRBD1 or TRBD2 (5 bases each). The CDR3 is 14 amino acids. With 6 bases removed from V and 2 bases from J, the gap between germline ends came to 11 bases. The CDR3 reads CASSSGTPYNEQFF. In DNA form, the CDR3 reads TGTGCCAGCAGCTCCGGGACCCCCTACAATGAGCAGTTCTTC.

The CDR3 region is CASTTGTNAYEQYF. In DNA form, the CDR3 reads TGTGCCAGCACTACCGGGACAAACGCCTACGAGCAGTACTTC. J is TRBJ2-7 and V is TRBV12-3 or TRBV12-4; maybe TRBD1 (6 bases). V was pared by 7 bases and J by 2 bases, with 15 bases between. The CDR3 consists of 14 residues.

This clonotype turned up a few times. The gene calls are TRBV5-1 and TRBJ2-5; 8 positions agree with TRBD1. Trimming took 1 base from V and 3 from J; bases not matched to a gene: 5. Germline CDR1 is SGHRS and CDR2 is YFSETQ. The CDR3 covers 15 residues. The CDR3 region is CASSLWTGIEETQYF. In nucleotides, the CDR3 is TGCGCCAGCAGCTTGTGGACAGGGATCGAAGAGACCCAGTACTTC.

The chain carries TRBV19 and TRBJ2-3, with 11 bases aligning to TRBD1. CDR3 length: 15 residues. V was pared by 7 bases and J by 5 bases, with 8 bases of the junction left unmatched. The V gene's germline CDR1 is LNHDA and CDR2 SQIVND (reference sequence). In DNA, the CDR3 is TGTGCCAGTAAAGCCGGACAGGGGGCGGGAGATACGCAGTATTTT. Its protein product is CASKAGQGAGDTQYF.

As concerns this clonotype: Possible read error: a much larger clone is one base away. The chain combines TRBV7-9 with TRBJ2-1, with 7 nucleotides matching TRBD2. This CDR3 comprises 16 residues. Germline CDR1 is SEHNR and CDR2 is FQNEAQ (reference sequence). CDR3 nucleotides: TGTGCCAGCAGCTCTACTAGCGTAAGCTCCTACAATAAGCAGTTCTTC. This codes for CASSSTSVSSYNKQFF.